Following are 6 T cell receptor beta chains from one sample sequenced in a study of shared clonotypes between healthy human individuals. Naive CD8 populations comprised CD45RO-negative cells positively selected for CCR7, excluding terminally differentiated effector memory CD45RA+ cells. Sequencing used immunoSEQ multiplex PCR; TCRdb keeps in-frame clones, though not all of them. This sample has about 2 million clones, with just under 95% found just once. Material for sequencing was naive CD8+ T cells sorted from blood. The receptors were sampled from a young man in good health.

This rearrangement joins TRBV19 to TRBJ1-1; 9 positions agree with TRBD1. V dropped 0 bases and J dropped 5; count of bases not matched to a gene: 7. This CDR3 has 16 amino acids. Germline assignment: CDR1 LNHDA and CDR2 SQIVND (reference sequence). CDR3 residues: CASSIDIQGASTEAFF. The DNA of the CDR3 is TGTGCCAGTAGTATAGATATACAGGGGGCGTCAACTGAAGCTTTCTTT.

The gene calls are TRBV7-3 and TRBJ2-5; D is perhaps TRBD2 (5 bases). The CDR3 runs 13 residues. Germline V gene data show CDR1 as SGHTA and CDR2 as FQGTGA. Trimming pared 5 bases from V and 4 bases from J, leaving 11 bases between. This chain's CDR3 is CASSRVAGETQYF. The DNA for the CDR3 is TGTGCCAGCAGCAGGGTTGCGGGAGAGACCCAGTACTTC.

V usage is TRBV29-1 and J usage is TRBJ2-2, with a weak D call TRBD1 (6 bases). This CDR3 spans 13 amino acids. The germline gives CDR1 SQVTM, CDR2 ANQGSEA. Trimming cost V 5 bases and J 8 bases, with 15 bases left between them. CDR3 bases: TGCAGCGTTAAACAGGGATATAGTGGGGAGCTGTTTTTT. Its protein product is CSVKQGYSGELFF.

On this clone: The sample has other DNA sequences that encode this CDR3 too. The chain recombines TRBV5-6 with TRBJ1-1; D not resolved. V was cut by 2 bases and J by 0 bases, with 5 bases left in between. CDR1 is SGHDT, CDR2 YYEEEE, per germline. The CDR3 covers 13 residues. CDR3 protein: CASSLGMNTEAFF. The CDR3 nucleotides are TGTGCCAGCAGCTTAGGGATGAACACTGAAGCTTTCTTT.

V usage is TRBV6-5 and J usage is TRBJ1-1; the D is unclear. The CDR3 is 16 residues long. V lost 0 bases and J 6 bases, leaving 17 bases between the germline ends. Germline V gene lookup returns CDR1 MNHEY and CDR2 SVGAGI. This chain's CDR3 is CASSYSTGERVSEAFF. The DNA of the CDR3 is TGTGCCAGCAGTTACTCAACCGGGGAAAGGGTATCTGAAGCTTTCTTT.

The chain links TRBV28 to TRBJ1-6, with 12 bases fitting TRBD1. Per germline, CDR1 MDHEN and CDR2 SYDVKM. V dropped 4 bases and J dropped 7; count of bases not matched to a gene: 8. This CDR3 spans 17 amino acids. The CDR3 nucleotides are TGTGCCAGCAGTTCCACCCCGGGACAGGGGGCGAATTCACCCCTCCACTTT. This sequence encodes CASSSTPGQGANSPLHF.